This TCR beta chain is drawn from a study of blood T cells in healthy people across ages. Study information: About one barcoded TCR beta cDNA was captured per two T cells.

The authors ran a second PCR of about 7 to 11 cycles using a sample-barcoded 5' primer and a J-beta primer mix. A template-switch adaptor that had 12 random nucleotides put a tag on each cDNA molecule. MiXCR, run by TCRdb on the 5' RACE reads, gives a single entry per CDR3 protein. The repertoire holds over a million distinct CDR3 sequences, with approximately 42% as singletons. Germline CDR1 and CDR2: SGHRS and YFSETQ. The CDR3 is made up of 15 amino acids. V was cut by 6 bases and J by 1 base, with 14 bases left in between. Extraction of total RNA produced a minimum of 5.5 micrograms from each sample.

Input material: blood. The chain has TRBV5-1 and TRBJ2-1, with D perhaps TRBD2 (6 bases). The receptor comes from a woman under 30 in good health. The CDR3: CASTQEAGSYNEQFF. The CDR3 coding sequence is TGCGCCAGCACTCAAGAAGCGGGTTCCTACAATGAGCAGTTCTTC.